Sequencing of this TCR beta chain was carried out in a study of blood T cell repertoires in COVID-19. Looking at the study overall: The samples span acute and convalescent COVID-19 from the United States, Italy and Spain. The cDNA or gDNA used as material had been derived from T cells, B-cell-depleted T cells, or PBMCs.

The authors' processing: Researchers report that nucleated cell counts were estimated from reference gene primer amplification. Repertoires were generated with immunoSEQ multiplex PCR, while TCRdb's copy carries only in-frame clones and drops some. That table gives V, J and clone size, and the DNA gave D and trimming. The table includes about 440,000 clones, about 91% detected once. The Seattle patients, enrolled during active infection, were followed longitudinally. There are 14 residues in the CDR3. Per the germline V gene, CDR1 is MNHEY and CDR2 is SMNVEV (reference sequence). Trimming took off 5 bases at V and 4 bases at J, with 12 bases between the two ends.

This clonotype originated in a woman aged 45-60 years with COVID-19, enrolled during active disease. The source material was peripheral blood. The V call is TRBV27, the J call TRBJ1-5, with TRBD1 as a possible D gene (5 bases). The CDR3 here is CASSPWRGNQPQHF. For the CDR3, the DNA is TGTGCCAGCAGTCCTTGGAGGGGAAATCAGCCCCAGCATTTT.